One sample yielded the 21 T cell receptor beta chains listed below, sequenced in a study of T-cell memory formation after mild COVID-19. One entry per CDR3 protein results from TCRdb running MiXCR on the 5' RACE reads. Here the sample spans 300,000 to 400,000 distinct CDR3 sequences, roughly 13% being singletons. Sequenced: PBMCs or a T cell subset sorted from them (not recorded which). The receptors here all came from a man in his late teens or twenties who had mild COVID-19 (a few samples of this study predate the infection). Cell type and time point are not known.

The V gene is TRBV5-1, the J gene TRBJ2-1, with D maybe TRBD2 (6 bases). Germline loops: CDR1 SGHRS, CDR2 YFSETQ. The CDR3 loop spans 14 amino acids. With 4 bases removed from V and 9 bases from J, the gap between germline ends came to 17 bases. The CDR3 nucleotides read TGCGCCAGCAGCCCACCCCCCGGCGGGGCTGAGCAGTTCTTC. Its protein product is CASSPPPGGAEQFF.

The chain uses TRBV15 and TRBJ1-5, with no clear D. Germline CDR1 and CDR2: LNHNV and YYDKDF (reference sequence). The CDR3 runs to 16 residues. Trimming shortened V by 1 base and J by 5 bases, and 15 bases separated the two germline ends. The CDR3 DNA sequence: TGTGCCACCAGCAGAGGGGAGGGCACAGCCCATCAGCCCCAGCATTTT. Encoded protein: CATSRGEGTAHQPQHF.

The V call is TRBV7-2, the J call TRBJ1-3; D call uncertain. Germline lookup yields CDR1 SGHTA and CDR2 FQGNSA. The V end was cut by 6 bases, the J end by 0 bases, with 9 bases between. There are 14 residues in the CDR3. CDR3 sequence (DNA): TGTGCCAGCAGGGAGGTCAGCTCTGGAAACACCATATATTTT. Residues: CASREVSSGNTIYF. Looking up the rest from reference TRBV7-2 and TRBJ1-3 gives the full variable domain: GAGVSQSPSNKVTEKGKDVELRCDPISGHTALYWYRQSLGQGLEFLIYFQGNSAPDKSGLPSDRFSAERTGGSVSTLTIQRTQQEDSAVYLCASREVSSGNTIYFGEGSWLTVV.

This clonotype turned up a few times. The CDR3 loop is CSVEDTGFRTDTQYF. CDR3 sequence (DNA): TGCAGCGTTGAAGATACCGGGTTCCGCACAGATACGCAGTATTTT. The J gene is TRBJ2-3, the V gene TRBV29-1; unclear D gene. Germline CDR1 and CDR2: SQVTM and ANQGSEA. V lost 0 bases and J lost 1, with 11 bases in between. CDR3 length: 15 residues.

This clonotype was seen many times. The J gene is TRBJ1-5, the V gene TRBV9; perhaps TRBD1 as D (5 bases). Germline-derived CDR1 and CDR2 are SGDLS and YYNGEE. This CDR3 spans 17 amino acids. V was clipped by 4 bases and J by 2 bases, with 19 bases between them. The CDR3, as DNA: TGTGCCAGCAGCCAGTGGGGGAGAGGTCCCGGCAATCAGCCCCAGCATTTT. Protein product: CASSQWGRGPGNQPQHF. Full variable domain (remainder filled in from reference TRBV9 and TRBJ1-5): DSGVTQTPKHLITATGQRVTLRCSPRSGDLSVYWYQQSLDQGLQFLIQYYNGEERAKGNILERFSAQQFPDLHSELNLSSLELGDSALYFCASSQWGRGPGNQPQHFGDGTRLSIL.

In this sample, this clonotype turned up a few times. The chain is built from TRBV4-1 and TRBJ1-5, with D unclear. V lost 0 bases, J lost 9 bases, and 9 bases lay in between. The CDR3 loop spans 13 amino acids. Germline assignment: CDR1 MGHRA and CDR2 YSYEKL. The CDR3 nucleotides are TGCGCCAGCAGCCAAGACCCGGGCTCGCCCCAGCATTTT. It translates to CASSQDPGSPQHF.

The chain uses TRBV15 and TRBJ1-1; 8 nucleotides match TRBD1. The trim removed 5 bases at V and 4 bases at J, leaving 3 bases unmatched. The germline gives CDR1 LNHNV, CDR2 YYDKDF (reference sequence). The CDR3 is made up of 13 amino acids. The DNA of the CDR3 is TGTGCCACCAGCCTCCAGGGGGCCACTGAAGCTTTCTTT. Protein product: CATSLQGATEAFF.

In this sample, this clonotype turned up a few times. The chain joins TRBV7-9 to TRBJ1-2; D is undetermined. V gave up 1 base and J gave up 5 bases, with 8 bases separating them. The CDR3 length is 13 residues. Germline CDR1 and CDR2: SEHNR and FQNEAQ (reference sequence). The CDR3 DNA reads as TGTGCCAGCAGCTTAGAGGTCTCGTATGGCTACACCTTC. Protein sequence: CASSLEVSYGYTF.

The chain recombines TRBV28 with TRBJ1-1, with a weak D call TRBD1 (5 bases). Germline CDR1 and CDR2: MDHEN and SYDVKM. V lost 8 bases to trimming and J lost 3 bases, with 10 bases between them. This CDR3 region has 12 residues. This CDR3 is CASGDGYTEAFF. CDR3 in DNA: TGTGCCAGCGGGGACGGATACACTGAAGCTTTCTTT.

This clonotype was detected a few times. V gene TRBV7-8 combines with J gene TRBJ2-7, with D possibly TRBD1 on 6 matching bases. CDR1 is SGHVS and CDR2 is FQNEAQ in the germline V gene. This CDR3 comprises 15 residues. Trimming took off 6 bases at V and 2 bases at J, with 17 bases between the two ends. The CDR3 loop is CASSRRRDTPYEQYF. The DNA for the CDR3 is TGTGCCAGCAGTCGCCGCCGGGACACCCCCTACGAGCAGTACTTC.

In its sample, this clonotype was seen many times. The V call is TRBV4-3, the J call TRBJ2-1; TRBD2 matches at 11 bases. Germline CDR1 LGHNA, CDR2 YSLEER. The CDR3 is 19 amino acids. J lost 7 bases, V lost 0 bases, and 14 bases had no gene match. Here the CDR3 reads CASSQDLMASGGRGNEQFF. CDR3 DNA sequence: TGCGCCAGCAGCCAAGATTTGATGGCTAGCGGGGGGCGGGGGAATGAGCAGTTCTTC.

The rearrangement joins TRBV12-3 or TRBV12-4 to TRBJ2-1, with TRBD2 as a possible D gene (7 bases). Between the trimmed V and J ends, which lost 0 bases and 7 bases, there was a span of 25 bases. The length of the CDR3 is 19 residues. CDR3 nucleotides: TGTGCCAGCAGTTTAGCTCGGAGGGGGGGCCTCTGGTCTAGGAATGAGCAGTTCTTC. Protein sequence: CASSLARRGGLWSRNEQFF.

The sample holds a few counts of this clonotype. The chain links TRBV6-1 to TRBJ1-5; 7 nucleotides agree with TRBD1. The CDR3 is 18 amino acids. The V gene end was trimmed by 8 bases and the J gene end by 0 bases; junction bases not matched to a gene: 16. Germline V gene lookup returns CDR1 MNHNS and CDR2 SASEGT. CDR3 protein: CASAFLSAGTVSNQPQHF. The CDR3 DNA sequence: TGTGCCAGCGCATTTCTTTCTGCCGGGACAGTTAGCAATCAGCCCCAGCATTTT.

This clonotype appeared many times. The chain carries TRBV7-9 and TRBJ2-7; D not certain. The CDR3 is 14 amino acids. Germline CDR1 and CDR2: SEHNR and FQNEAQ (reference sequence). V was pared by 0 bases and J by 4 bases, with 10 bases between. In DNA form, the CDR3 reads TGTGCCAGCAGCTTAGCAATGAAAGGATACGAGCAGTACGTC. Residues: CASSLAMKGYEQYV.

The chain is built from TRBV5-1 and TRBJ1-1; D is unclear. Trimming removed 3 bases at V and 1 base at J, with 4 bases between. Germline CDR1 SGHRS, CDR2 YFSETQ. The length of the CDR3 is 12 residues. The CDR3 loop reads CASSSSNTEAFF. In DNA form, the CDR3 reads TGCGCCAGCAGCTCATCGAACACTGAAGCTTTCTTT. The variable domain in full, completed from reference TRBV5-1 and TRBJ1-1, reads KAGVTQTPRYLIKTRGQQVTLSCSPISGHRSVSWYQQTPGQGLQFLFEYFSETQRNKGNFPGRFSGRQFSNSRSEMNVSTLELGDSALYLCASSSSNTEAFFGQGTRLTVV.

The chain couples TRBV7-9 to TRBJ2-5; D uncertain. V lost 2 bases to trimming and J lost 5 bases, with 15 bases between them. Germline V lookup: CDR1 SEHNR, CDR2 FQNEAQ (reference sequence). The CDR3 has 15 residues. CDR3 bases: TGTGCCAGCAGCTTACATCCCGCCAGGCACGAGACCCAGTACTTC. Residues: CASSLHPARHETQYF.

This clonotype was detected only a few times. The chain has TRBV6-5 and TRBJ1-1; 7 bases align to TRBD1. V dropped 7 bases and J dropped 2; count of bases not matched to a gene: 13. The CDR3 loop spans 16 amino acids. Germline CDR1 is MNHEY and CDR2 is SVGAGI. The CDR3 reads CASKPAATGYNTEAFF. The CDR3 bases are TGTGCCAGCAAACCCGCTGCGACAGGGTATAACACTGAAGCTTTCTTT.

This clonotype was seen more than once but under ten times. The chain is built from TRBV24-1 and TRBJ2-1; TRBD2 matches 10 bases. The junction had 4 bases not matched to a gene; V was cut back by 1 base and J by 2 bases. The germline V gene has CDR1 KGHDR and CDR2 SFDVKD. The CDR3 extends over 17 amino acids. CDR3 bases: TGTGCCACCAGTGATTTTGGTAGCGGGGGGACCTACAATGAGCAGTTCTTC. This sequence encodes CATSDFGSGGTYNEQFF.

This clonotype was counted between two and nine times. The J gene is TRBJ2-7, the V gene TRBV10-3, with 8 bases that match TRBD1. After removal of 8 bases from V and 2 bases from J, the junction contained 5 bases not matched to a gene. CDR1 ENHRY and CDR2 SYGVKD come from the germline V gene. The CDR3 is made up of 13 amino acids. CDR3 in DNA: TGTGCCATCGGGGGACAGGTACCCTACGAGCAGTACTTC. Residues: CAIGGQVPYEQYF.

This clonotype was found many times. The chain joins TRBV10-3 to TRBJ1-2, with D perhaps matching TRBD1 (6 bases). Per the germline V gene, CDR1 is ENHRY and CDR2 is SYGVKD. The V and J ends lost 0 bases and 4 bases respectively, with 12 bases between them. CDR3 length equals 15 residues. CDR3 coding DNA: TGTGCCATCAGTGAGTCCGGGGGCGCGGGCTATGGCTACACCTTC. It codes for CAISESGGAGYGYTF.

The chain has TRBV5-1 and TRBJ2-2, with D possibly being TRBD2 (5 bases). The CDR3 contains 17 residues. Per the germline V gene, CDR1 is SGHRS and CDR2 is YFSETQ. Between the trimmed V and J ends, which lost 5 bases and 0 bases, there was a span of 17 bases. This CDR3 reads CASSLLLGLPNTGELFF. CDR3 nucleotides: TGCGCCAGCAGTCTGTTGTTAGGACTTCCGAACACCGGGGAGCTGTTTTTT.